This is a list of T cell receptor beta chains from one sample in a study of T cells in Graves' hyperthyroidism and ophthalmopathy. TCRdb re-analysed the multiplex PCR reads in MiXCR, keeping a single row per CDR3 protein. The repertoire includes approximately 700,000 distinct CDR3 sequences, over 40% of them detected once, and approximately 7.2% sits in the top ten. The sequenced sample consisted of peripheral blood or thyroid tissue (not recorded which). The origin of the receptors is an adult man with Graves' disease, either hyperthyroidism or ophthalmopathy (not recorded which). Both conserved end residues are part of each CDR3. The order of the fields is V gene, J gene, D gene, clone size, CDR3 DNA, CDR3 protein. D genes are given only for firm matches. A row's size may be missing; if present it is once, few, many or a size class.

TRBV6-6	TRBJ2-5	TRBD1	few	TGTGCCAGCAGTTACGGAACAGGGGGCAGAGAGACCCAGTACTTC	CASSYGTGGRETQYF
TRBV19	TRBJ2-7	TRBD1	.	TGTGCCAGTATACCCAGGGACAGGGAGACCTACGAGCAGTACTTC	CASIPRDRETYEQYF
TRBV25-1	TRBJ1-1	.	.	TGTCCCCGCGTGAGGACTGAAGCTTTCTTT	CPRVRTEAFF
TRBV2	TRBJ1-6	TRBD1	few	TGTGCCAGCAGTGAATGGCAGGGGGCGGTTGATTCACCCCTCCACTTT	CASSEWQGAVDSPLHF
TRBV7-9	TRBJ1-4	.	.	TGTGCCAGCAGCTTATCGGATCAGGGTGGCGAAAAACTGTTTTTT	CASSLSDQGGEKLFF
TRBV11-2	TRBJ1-5	TRBD1	.	TGTGCCAGCAGCAGTGAAGGGGGCGGGCAGCCCCAGCATTTT	CASSSEGGGQPQHF
TRBV2	TRBJ1-1	.	.	TGTGCCAGCAGTTCACGACAGACCACTGAAGCTTTCTTT	CASSSRQTTEAFF
TRBV12-3/TRBV12-4	TRBJ1-2	TRBD1	.	TGTGCCAGCGTCGGTGACAGGGCCGCTAACTATGGCTACACCTTC	CASVGDRAANYGYTF
TRBV7-4	TRBJ1-1	TRBD1	.	TGTGCCAGCAGACTTATGACAGGGGTAGACACTGAAGCTTTCTTT	CASRLMTGVDTEAFF
TRBV29-1	TRBJ2-7	TRBD1	many	TGCAGCGTTGGAAACAGGGGCCACGAGCAGTACTTC	CSVGNRGHEQYF
TRBV20-1	TRBJ1-2	TRBD1	.	TGCAGTGCTAGGGAGACAGGGTTTGACTATGGCTACACCTTC	CSARETGFDYGYTF
TRBV25-1	TRBJ1-1	.	many	TGTGCCAGCAGTGAGACCCAGGGACCGAACACTGAAGCTTTCTTT	CASSETQGPNTEAFF
TRBV7-8	TRBJ1-6	.	.	TGTGCCAGCAGCTTAGCGCGTGCGGGAGGCCAAGAGACCCTCCACTTT	CASSLARAGGQETLHF
TRBV7-2	TRBJ1-3	.	few	TGTGCCAGCAGCTTAGATCGGGCCAGGAGCTCTGGAAACACCATATATTTT	CASSLDRARSSGNTIYF